One sample yielded the 29 T cell receptor beta chains listed below, sequenced in a study of T cells after posttransplantation cyclophosphamide. Measured with immunoSEQ multiplex PCR; TCRdb has only the in-frame clones, and not every one. Seen here are tens of thousands of clones, nearly 99% observed once, and the top ten hold around 0.17%. The naive gate required viable CD3+CD4+ or CD3+CD8+ cells with CCR7+CD45RA+CD45RO-CD95-CD27+CD28+ phenotype. The material sequenced was naive CD4+ T cells sorted from PBMCs. These receptors came from a man aged 40-49 years in good health, CMV-negative, and a related stem cell transplant donor.

The rearrangement uses TRBV7-2 and TRBJ2-1; 9 nucleotides line up with TRBD2. The CDR3 totals 15 residues. The germline V gene has CDR1 SGHTA and CDR2 FQGNSA. Trimming took 2 bases from V and 7 from J; bases not matched to a gene: 6. This chain's CDR3 is CASSLIAGDANEQFF. CDR3 coding DNA: TGTGCCAGCAGCTTAATAGCGGGAGATGCGAATGAGCAGTTCTTC.

The chain links TRBV28 to TRBJ2-7; 9 nucleotides match TRBD1. Germline CDR1 is MDHEN and CDR2 is SYDVKM. CDR3 size: 14 residues. V trimming: 8 bases; J trimming: 2 bases; junction bases outside the gene matches: 7. Here the CDR3 DNA reads TGTGCCAGCGGGGGAGGACAGGGGACCTACGAGCAGTACTTC. It specifies CASGGGQGTYEQYF.

The chain links TRBV6-6 to TRBJ2-1, with TRBD2 matching 7 bases. Trimming removed 8 bases from V and 2 bases from J; junction bases left unmatched: 6. Germline V gene data show CDR1 as MNHNY and CDR2 as SVGAGI (reference sequence). The CDR3 loop spans 14 amino acids. The CDR3 DNA follows: TGTGCCAGCGGGGCGGGAGCCACCTACAATGAGCAGTTCTTC. It is translated as CASGAGATYNEQFF.

V is TRBV6-4 and J is TRBJ2-3; 9 nucleotides match TRBD2. Germline trimming cut 0 bases from V and 0 bases from J; bases unmatched to any gene: 1. The CDR3 loop spans 16 amino acids. The germline gives CDR1 MRHNA, CDR2 SNTAGT. The CDR3 bases are TGTGCCAGCAGTGACTCTGGACTAGCGAGCACAGATACGCAGTATTTT. Translation gives CASSDSGLASTDTQYF.

CDR3 loop: CASRGGRGPFPYEQYF. The CDR3 DNA reads TGTGCCAGCAGGGGGGGCAGGGGGCCATTTCCCTACGAGCAGTACTTC. The chain combines TRBV28 with TRBJ2-7; 8 bases match TRBD1. After removal of 6 bases from V and 2 bases from J, the junction contained 12 bases not matched to a gene. The V gene's germline CDR1 is MDHEN and CDR2 SYDVKM. CDR3 size: 16 residues. Supplemented by reference TRBV28 and TRBJ2-7, the full variable domain reads DVKVTQSSRYLVKRTGEKVFLECVQDMDHENMFWYRQDPGLGLRLIYFSYDVKMKEKGDIPEGYSVSREKKERFSLILESASTNQTSMYLCASRGGRGPFPYEQYFGPGTRLTVT.

The gene calls are TRBV6-1 and TRBJ2-2; D may be TRBD2 (6 bases). This CDR3 comprises 15 residues. Germline V CDR1 and CDR2: MNHNS, SASEGT. V was shortened by 5 bases and J by 1 base, with 11 bases between the two germline ends. CDR3 loop: CASSTGTGNTGELFF. The CDR3 coding sequence is TGTGCCAGCAGTACCGGGACTGGGAACACCGGGGAGCTGTTTTTT.

The chain employs TRBV11-2 and TRBJ1-2; maybe TRBD1 (5 bases). Per the germline V gene, CDR1 is SGHAT and CDR2 is FQNNGV. Trimming removed 3 bases from V and 7 bases from J, with 12 bases in between. CDR3 length equals 13 residues. The DNA of the CDR3 is TGTGCCAGCAGCTTTCATGGGGGGTCTGGCTACACCTTC. Its protein is CASSFHGGSGYTF.

V gene TRBV13 combines with J gene TRBJ2-5, with a possible D match to TRBD1 (6 bases). The assigned J gene may be wrong: the sequence end matches TRBJ2-7 better. CDR3 length: 13 residues. The V gene's germline CDR1 is PRHDT and CDR2 FYEKMQ (reference sequence). The CDR3 protein is CASSYGQTYEQYF. In nucleotides, the CDR3 is TGTGCCAGCAGCTATGGACAGACCTACGAGCAGTACTTC.

This clone was counted once. This chain connects TRBV7-9 to TRBJ2-2; weak D call: TRBD2 (5 bases). This CDR3 comprises 15 residues. Per germline, CDR1 SEHNR and CDR2 FQNEAQ (reference sequence). Deletions cut 6 bases from V and 6 bases from J, with 17 bases between. CDR3 nucleotide sequence: TGTGCCAGCAGTCGCGGGTTGAGCCTGGCCGGGGAGCTGTTTTTT. Translation: CASSRGLSLAGELFF.

The chain carries TRBV7-9 and TRBJ2-2; TRBD2 might be the D (7 bases). Germline CDR1 SEHNR, CDR2 FQNEAQ (reference sequence). V was cut by 6 bases and J by 2 bases, with 13 bases left in between. The CDR3 extends over 15 amino acids. CDR3 DNA sequence: TGTGCCAGCAGGGGGGGGGCCACTAACACCGGGGAGCTGTTTTTT. Translating gives CASRGGATNTGELFF.

This sequence joins TRBV6-1 and TRBJ1-4, with D tentatively TRBD1 (6 bases). Germline V CDR1 and CDR2: MNHNS, SASEGT. The CDR3 consists of 15 residues. The V and J ends lost 2 bases and 5 bases respectively, with 12 bases between them. The CDR3 nucleotides are TGTGCCAGCAGTGAATTGGTGGGACAAAATGAAAAACTGTTTTTT. Amino acids: CASSELVGQNEKLFF.

The chain joins TRBV7-9 to TRBJ2-5; 9 bases map to TRBD2. The ends lost 1 base at V and 5 bases at J; junction bases unmatched: 5. CDR1 is SEHNR and CDR2 is FQNEAQ in the germline V gene (reference sequence). The CDR3 totals 15 residues. CDR3 sequence reads: CASSLEGGRAETQYF. The CDR3 DNA sequence: TGTGCCAGCAGCTTAGAAGGCGGGAGGGCCGAGACCCAGTACTTC.

The chain uses TRBV19 and TRBJ2-5, with a tentative D call TRBD1 (5 bases). V dropped 9 bases and J dropped 3 bases, with 8 bases sitting between them. The CDR3 covers 11 residues. CDR1 and CDR2 (germline): LNHDA, SQIVND (reference sequence). CDR3: CASRDEETQYF. As DNA, the CDR3 is TGTGCCAGCAGGGATGAAGAGACCCAGTACTTC.

The chain joins TRBV2 to TRBJ2-2, with a possible D match to TRBD2 (6 bases). V lost 8 bases to trimming and J lost 6 bases, with 10 bases between them. The germline V gene has CDR1 SNHLY and CDR2 FYNNEI. The CDR3 has 12 residues. The chain's CDR3 is CASFPGAGELFF. CDR3 bases: TGTGCCAGCTTTCCGGGGGCCGGGGAGCTGTTTTTT. The full variable domain, completed using reference TRBV2 and TRBJ2-2, is EPEVTQTPSHQVTQMGQEVILRCVPISNHLYFYWYRQILGQKVEFLVSFYNNEISEKSEIFDDQFSVERPDGSNFTLKIRSTKLEDSAMYFCASFPGAGELFFGEGSRLTVL.

V and J are TRBV7-9 and TRBJ1-2; D is perhaps TRBD1 (5 bases). The CDR3 is 16 residues long. The germline V gene has CDR1 SEHNR and CDR2 FQNEAQ (reference sequence). Trimming cost V 1 base and J 2 bases, with 14 bases left between them. CDR3 coding DNA: TGTGCCAGCAGCTTAGTGTTGGGGCCGTTAAACTATGGCTACACCTTC. As protein: CASSLVLGPLNYGYTF.

The chain carries TRBV9 and TRBJ2-3, with D possibly TRBD2 on 5 matching bases. The CDR3 totals 15 residues. Germline CDR1 and CDR2: SGDLS and YYNGEE. The V and J ends lost 1 base and 4 bases respectively, with 13 bases between them. The CDR3, as DNA: TGTGCCAGCAGCGTAAGCGAGGAAGCGGCAGATACGCAGTATTTT. It yields the protein CASSVSEEAADTQYF. Full variable domain (remainder filled in from reference TRBV9 and TRBJ2-3): DSGVTQTPKHLITATGQRVTLRCSPRSGDLSVYWYQQSLDQGLQFLIQYYNGEERAKGNILERFSAQQFPDLHSELNLSSLELGDSALYFCASSVSEEAADTQYFGPGTRLTVL.

The rearrangement uses TRBV15 and TRBJ1-2, with 10 nucleotides matching TRBD1. The V segment lost 3 bases and the J segment 4 bases; nucleotides outside the gene matches: 2. Germline V lookup: CDR1 LNHNV, CDR2 YYDKDF (reference sequence). The CDR3 is 14 residues long. As DNA, the CDR3 is TGTGCCACCAGCAGGGACAGGGGGGGCTATGGCTACACCTTC. It translates to CATSRDRGGYGYTF.

The rearrangement joins TRBV28 to TRBJ2-7, with 9 bases matching TRBD1. Germline CDR1 reads MDHEN; CDR2 reads SYDVKM. V was clipped by 4 bases and J by 2 bases; unmatched bases: 12. The CDR3 has 17 residues. The CDR3 nucleotides are TGTGCCAGCAGTTCCTGGTGGGGACAGGGCAATACCTACGAGCAGTACTTC. It encodes CASSSWWGQGNTYEQYF.

Concerning this clone itself: At one of its ends the junction is not consistent with the germline gene, which may arise from a read error. V gene TRBV7-3 combines with J gene TRBJ2-5; 7 positions agree with TRBD1. The germline V gene has CDR1 SGHTA and CDR2 FQGTGA. This CDR3 comprises 16 residues. The CDR3 sequence is CASSLTGPGGQETQYF. The CDR3 region has the DNA TGTGCCAGCAGCCTAACGGGACCAGGGGGACAAGAGACCCAGTACTTC.

V usage is TRBV7-8 and J usage is TRBJ2-7; 9 bases line up with TRBD2. The V segment lost 5 bases and the J segment 0 bases; nucleotides outside the gene matches: 14. Germline assignment: CDR1 SGHVS and CDR2 FQNEAQ. The CDR3 sequence is 18 residues long. The CDR3 nucleotides read TGTGCCAGCAGCCGAGGGGCGGGAGGGCGGACAAGCTCCTACGAGCAGTACTTC. Amino acids: CASSRGAGGRTSSYEQYF.

This chain uses TRBV18 with TRBJ2-7; unclear D gene. Germline lookup yields CDR1 KGHSH and CDR2 LQKENI. There are 15 residues in the CDR3. V was trimmed by 2 bases and J by 0 bases, leaving 11 bases between them. This CDR3 is CASSPSRQSSYEQYF. For the CDR3, the DNA is TGTGCCAGCTCACCATCGCGACAAAGCTCCTACGAGCAGTACTTC.

The V call is TRBV7-9, the J call TRBJ1-3; no definite D call. The CDR3 loop spans 14 amino acids. Germline CDR1 SEHNR, CDR2 FQNEAQ (reference sequence). V dropped 6 bases and J dropped 2 bases, with 11 bases sitting between them. The CDR3 sequence is CASRGDGTGNTIYF. CDR3 sequence (DNA): TGTGCCAGCAGGGGAGACGGAACTGGAAACACCATATATTTT.

J is TRBJ2-7 and V is TRBV29-1; 10 bases map to TRBD1. With 6 bases clipped from V and 7 bases from J, the junction kept 9 bases outside the gene matches. The CDR3 totals 13 residues. From germline, CDR1 is SQVTM and CDR2 ANQGSEA. CDR3 DNA sequence: TGCAGCGTCCCGCGGGACAGGGGACGGGAGCAGTACTTC. Amino acids: CSVPRDRGREQYF.

As DNA, the CDR3 is TGTGCCATCAGTGAGTCGACAGCTGGGGAGACCCAGTACTTC. This gives the protein CAISESTAGETQYF. The chain links TRBV10-3 to TRBJ2-5; D is possibly TRBD1 (5 bases). V dropped 0 bases and J dropped 5 bases, with 10 bases sitting between them. The CDR3 is 14 residues long. Germline-derived CDR1 and CDR2 are ENHRY and SYGVKD.

The chain recombines TRBV28 with TRBJ2-7, with TRBD1 matching over 8 bases. The CDR3 has 14 amino acids. The germline V gene has CDR1 MDHEN and CDR2 SYDVKM. V was clipped by 3 bases and J by 5 bases; unmatched bases: 6. The CDR3 reads CASSFDRGFDEQYF. The CDR3 bases are TGTGCCAGCAGTTTTGACAGGGGATTCGACGAGCAGTACTTC.

The rearrangement joins TRBV19 to TRBJ1-5; D is undetermined. V lost 3 bases to trimming and J lost 9 bases, with 9 bases between them. The CDR3 sequence is 12 residues long. The germline V gene encodes CDR1 LNHDA and CDR2 SQIVND (reference sequence). The CDR3 DNA is TGTGCCAGTAGTATGGAGGCGTTGCCCCAGCATTTT. It translates to CASSMEALPQHF.

The chain uses TRBV7-8 and TRBJ2-2; 11 bases agree with TRBD2. Germline V gene sequence: CDR1 SGHVS, CDR2 FQNEAQ. With V trimmed by 8 bases and J by 4 bases, 9 bases remained unmatched. The CDR3 loop spans 16 amino acids. The chain's CDR3 is CASRGSGRDGTGELFF. The CDR3 bases are TGTGCCAGCCGCGGTAGCGGGAGGGACGGCACCGGGGAGCTGTTTTTT.

The chain recombines TRBV6-6 with TRBJ2-3; maybe TRBD1 (5 bases). Trimming left V 6 bases short and J 2 bases short, with 18 bases between. Germline V CDR1 and CDR2: MNHNY, SVGAGI (reference sequence). The length of the CDR3 is 16 residues. CDR3 sequence reads: CASRIGAALFTDTQYF. Written as DNA, the CDR3 is TGTGCCAGCAGAATAGGGGCCGCCTTATTCACAGATACGCAGTATTTT.

This sequence joins TRBV5-1 and TRBJ2-5; 14 nucleotides agree with TRBD2. After removal of 4 bases from V and 2 bases from J, the junction contained 4 bases not matched to a gene. Germline V gene data show CDR1 as SGHRS and CDR2 as YFSETQ. The CDR3 length is 16 residues. The CDR3 DNA sequence: TGCGCCAGCAGCACAGGGACTAGCGGGGGACAAGAGACCCAGTACTTC. Translating it yields CASSTGTSGGQETQYF.